The 27 T cell receptor beta chains reported below all come from one sample, sequenced in a study of cytomegalovirus exposure and HLA in healthy donors. Primers included in the PCR were 60 Vbeta and 13 Jbeta primers. Method: immunoSEQ multiplex PCR; TCRdb's copy keeps in-frame clones and lacks some. The repertoire includes about 140,000 clones, just under 80% of them detected once, and 2% to 2.5% sits in the top ten. Sequenced material: PBMCs. These TCRs come from a man aged 30-40 years in good health and CMV-seronegative.

Concerning this clone itself: Its ends do not fully match the called genes, so a read error is possible. The V call is TRBV7-6, the J call TRBJ2-1; 11 positions match TRBD1. The CDR3 consists of 14 residues. Germline-derived CDR1 and CDR2 are SGHVS and FNYEAQ. DNA for the CDR3: TGTGCCAGCAGCGCCGACCCACCCGGGACAGGGGGAGTCTTC. Protein sequence: CASSADPPGTGGVF.

This chain joins TRBV6-5 and TRBJ1-2; 7 nucleotides agree with TRBD1. CDR1 is MNHEY and CDR2 is SVGAGI in the germline V gene. This CDR3 is 14 amino acids long. J was trimmed by 4 bases and V by 10 bases; bases with no gene match: 12. CDR3 in amino acids: CATTRGRLGYGYTF. DNA of the CDR3: TGTGCCACAACGAGGGGGCGCCTCGGCTATGGCTACACCTTC.

V and J are TRBV11-2 and TRBJ2-3; unclear D gene. The V and J ends lost 0 bases and 7 bases respectively, with 14 bases between them. Germline V gene sequence: CDR1 SGHAT, CDR2 FQNNGV. This CDR3 comprises 15 residues. CDR3 sequence: CASSLEGRLRNTQYF. In nucleotides, the CDR3 is TGTGCCAGCAGCTTAGAAGGCCGCCTGAGGAATACGCAGTATTTT. The full variable domain, in which reference TRBV11-2 and TRBJ2-3 provide the parts outside the CDR3, is EAGVAQSPRYKIIEKRQSVAFWCNPISGHATLYWYQQILGQGPKLLIQFQNNGVVDDSQLPKDRFSAERLKGVDSTLKIQPAKLEDSAVYLCASSLEGRLRNTQYFGPGTRLTVL.

The chain uses TRBV6-5 and TRBJ2-1, with 10 bases lining up with TRBD1. Germline-derived CDR1 and CDR2 are MNHEY and SVGAGI. There are 15 residues in the CDR3. The J segment lost 7 bases and the V segment lost 10 bases, leaving 13 bases of the junction unmatched. CDR3 sequence reads: CATWTGGLIGNEQFF. CDR3 nucleotide sequence: TGTGCCACCTGGACAGGGGGACTCATAGGAAATGAGCAGTTCTTC.

This clone was observed a single time. This rearrangement joins TRBV2 to TRBJ2-1; 10 nucleotides align to TRBD1. Germline trimming cut 6 bases from V and 7 bases from J; bases unmatched to any gene: 12. The CDR3 runs 16 residues. Germline V gene sequence: CDR1 SNHLY, CDR2 FYNNEI. CDR3 nucleotide sequence: TGTGCCAGCAGCTTCCCGGGACAGGGGATTCTTAATGAGCAGTTCTTC. Residues: CASSFPGQGILNEQFF.

The rearrangement links TRBV28 to TRBJ2-7; 11 bases line up with TRBD2. CDR1 is MDHEN and CDR2 is SYDVKM in the germline V gene. The CDR3 contains 15 residues. J lost 1 base, V lost 8 bases, and 7 bases had no gene match. The CDR3 sequence is CASRASGGLSYEQYF. In DNA form, the CDR3 reads TGTGCCAGCCGTGCTAGCGGGGGGTTATCCTACGAGCAGTACTTC. Complete variable domain (other parts from reference TRBV28 and TRBJ2-7): DVKVTQSSRYLVKRTGEKVFLECVQDMDHENMFWYRQDPGLGLRLIYFSYDVKMKEKGDIPEGYSVSREKKERFSLILESASTNQTSMYLCASRASGGLSYEQYFGPGTRLTVT.

The rearrangement links TRBV10-1 to TRBJ1-1, with a weak D call TRBD1 (6 bases). The CDR3 is made up of 15 amino acids. Deletions cut 4 bases from V and 4 bases from J, with 16 bases between. Per the germline V gene, CDR1 is WNHNN and CDR2 is SYGVQD (reference sequence). Here the CDR3 reads CASSVRQEVITEAFF. DNA of the CDR3: TGCGCCAGCAGTGTTAGACAGGAGGTAATCACTGAAGCTTTCTTT.

This clone has more than one count but fewer than ten. The chain employs TRBV5-4 and TRBJ1-1, with TRBD1 as a possible D gene (6 bases). This CDR3 contains 14 residues. V was pared by 3 bases and J by 4 bases, with 13 bases between. Germline-derived CDR1 and CDR2 are SGHNT and YYREEE (reference sequence). CDR3 nucleotide sequence: TGTGCCAGCAGCTGGACAGCCAAACCCACTGAAGCTTTCTTT. This gives the protein CASSWTAKPTEAFF.

The rearrangement joins TRBV28 to TRBJ2-1; a possible D gene is TRBD2 (7 bases). In germline, CDR1 is MDHEN, CDR2 SYDVKM. V gave up 7 bases and J gave up 4 bases, with 14 bases separating them. CDR3 length: 14 amino acids. The DNA of the CDR3 is TGTGCCAGCACCCAAGGGGGGGGTTACAATGAGCAGTTCTTC. Translating gives CASTQGGGYNEQFF.

The chain recombines TRBV19 with TRBJ2-2, with 12 bases matching TRBD1. Trimming took 7 bases from V and 4 from J; bases not matched to a gene: 4. CDR3 length equals 15 residues. The germline gives CDR1 LNHDA, CDR2 SQIVND (reference sequence). The chain's CDR3 is CASTVGQGATGELFF. The CDR3 DNA sequence: TGTGCCAGTACAGTGGGACAGGGGGCCACCGGGGAGCTGTTTTTT.

The V gene is TRBV2, the J gene TRBJ2-3; tentatively, D is TRBD2 (5 bases). CDR1 and CDR2 (germline): SNHLY, FYNNEI. V lost 4 bases and J 1 base, leaving 12 bases between the germline ends. This CDR3 is 15 amino acids long. CDR3 sequence reads: CASSVREIGTDTQYF. The CDR3 region has the DNA TGTGCCAGCAGTGTCCGGGAAATTGGCACAGATACGCAGTATTTT.

DNA for the CDR3: TGTGCCAGCTCACAGGAGGGCGGGCAGTACTTC. Amino acid sequence: CASSQEGGQYF. This rearrangement joins TRBV18 to TRBJ2-5; maybe TRBD2 (6 bases). The CDR3 runs to 11 residues. Trimming pared 4 bases from V and 11 bases from J, leaving 11 bases between. CDR1 KGHSH and CDR2 LQKENI come from the germline V gene.

The chain employs TRBV29-1 and TRBJ2-3; 7 bases match TRBD2. V lost 3 bases to trimming and J lost 3 bases; unmatched junction nucleotides: 9. Germline lookup yields CDR1 SQVTM and CDR2 ANQGSEA. The CDR3 has 15 amino acids. The CDR3 loop is CSVDGWREWTDTQYF. The CDR3 DNA sequence: TGCAGCGTTGATGGTTGGCGGGAGTGGACAGATACGCAGTATTTT.

The chain links TRBV4-1 to TRBJ2-3, with 8 bases aligning to TRBD1. This CDR3 has 15 amino acids. CDR1 is MGHRA, CDR2 YSYEKL, per germline. Trimming at V came to 4 bases and at J to 3 bases, leaving 6 bases not matched to a gene. CDR3 residues: CASSRTGRRTDTQYF. As DNA, the CDR3 is TGCGCCAGCAGCCGGACAGGGCGAAGAACAGATACGCAGTATTTT.

The V call is TRBV5-8, the J call TRBJ2-7; D is undetermined. The germline V gene encodes CDR1 SGHTS and CDR2 YDEGEE. The V end lost 3 bases, the J end lost 1 base, and 8 bases lay between the germline ends. The CDR3 runs to 13 residues. The CDR3 protein is CASSSRYSYEQYF. In nucleotides, the CDR3 is TGTGCCAGCAGCTCTAGGTATTCCTACGAGCAGTACTTC.

This chain uses TRBV27 with TRBJ2-3; 8 nucleotides align to TRBD1. This CDR3 is 15 amino acids long. CDR1 MNHEY and CDR2 SMNVEV come from the germline V gene (reference sequence). J gave up 6 bases and V 2 bases, and 7 bases lay outside the gene matches. This chain's CDR3 is CASSLRAGGLDTQYF. CDR3 DNA: TGTGCCAGCAGTTTAAGGGCAGGGGGCTTGGATACGCAGTATTTT.

The chain has TRBV6-1 and TRBJ2-7; a weak D match, TRBD2 (5 bases). The germline V and J ends were trimmed by 2 bases and 3 bases, with 5 bases remaining between them. There are 12 residues in the CDR3. CDR1 MNHNS and CDR2 SASEGT come from the germline V gene. In DNA form, the CDR3 reads TGTGCCAGCAGTGAACGGGGCTACGAGCAGTACTTC. Amino acids: CASSERGYEQYF.

About this clone: Distinct nucleotide sequences in the sample also encode this CDR3. The V gene is TRBV7-9, the J gene TRBJ1-1; TRBD1 aligns across 9 bases. CDR1 is SEHNR and CDR2 is FQNEAQ in the germline V gene (reference sequence). The V and J ends lost 5 bases and 1 base, in that order; junction bases with no gene match: 2. This CDR3 comprises 14 residues. CDR3 DNA sequence: TGTGCCAGCAGCCTGGGACAGGGGAACACTGAAGCTTTCTTT. Translation gives CASSLGQGNTEAFF.

The chain recombines TRBV5-8 with TRBJ1-4; TRBD1 matches 7 bases. The CDR3 is 15 residues long. Germline loops: CDR1 SGHTS, CDR2 YDEGEE. Trimming cost V 4 bases and J 0 bases; bases outside gene matches: 3. CDR3 protein: CASSLGTATNEKLFF. The CDR3, as DNA: TGTGCCAGCAGCCTCGGGACAGCAACTAATGAAAAACTGTTTTTT. Full variable domain (outside the CDR3, taken from reference TRBV5-8 and TRBJ1-4): EAGVTQSPTHLIKTRGQQATLRCSPISGHTSVYWYQQALGLGLQFLLWYDEGEERNRGNFPPRFSGRQFPNYSSELNVNALELEDSALYLCASSLGTATNEKLFFGSGTQLSVL.

The chain joins TRBV11-2 to TRBJ1-1; 9 bases align to TRBD1. Trimming took 5 bases from V and 5 from J; bases not matched to a gene: 12. The CDR3 length is 16 residues. The germline gives CDR1 SGHAT, CDR2 FQNNGV. DNA of the CDR3: TGTGCCAGCAGCCCTACCGTTGGGACAGGGAGAACTGAAGCTTTCTTT. This encodes CASSPTVGTGRTEAFF.

The V call is TRBV28, the J call TRBJ2-3; weak D call: TRBD2 (5 bases). Trimming removed 3 bases at V and 1 base at J, with 23 bases between. There are 19 residues in the CDR3. Looked up from germline, CDR1 is MDHEN and CDR2 is SYDVKM. CDR3 coding DNA: TGTGCCAGCAGTTTGTTCAGTCGGGGTGTGGGTGTGCGCACAGATACGCAGTATTTT. The encoded protein is CASSLFSRGVGVRTDTQYF. Filled out from reference TRBV28 and TRBJ2-3, the complete variable domain reads DVKVTQSSRYLVKRTGEKVFLECVQDMDHENMFWYRQDPGLGLRLIYFSYDVKMKEKGDIPEGYSVSREKKERFSLILESASTNQTSMYLCASSLFSRGVGVRTDTQYFGPGTRLTVL.

The J gene is TRBJ1-1, the V gene TRBV6-5; 7 bases are shared with TRBD1. V gave up 5 bases and J gave up 2 bases; unmatched junction bases: 5. This CDR3 contains 14 residues. Per the germline V gene, CDR1 is MNHEY and CDR2 is SVGAGI. CDR3 coding DNA: TGTGCCAGCAGTACGGGACAGAGAAACACTGAAGCTTTCTTT. Translating gives CASSTGQRNTEAFF.

The chain recombines TRBV7-7 with TRBJ2-7; a possible D gene is TRBD2 (6 bases). The CDR3 is 13 residues long. CDR1 and CDR2 (germline): SSHAT, FNYEAQ (reference sequence). Trimming left V 3 bases short and J 5 bases short, with 11 bases between. The CDR3 DNA sequence: TGTGCCAGCAGCTTGGGACGGACTAACGAGCAGTACTTC. It specifies CASSLGRTNEQYF.

The chain is built from TRBV29-1 and TRBJ1-1; D not resolved. The germline V and J ends were trimmed by 4 bases and 3 bases, with 15 bases remaining between them. This CDR3 has 14 residues. Germline CDR1 reads SQVTM; CDR2 reads ANQGSEA. The CDR3 DNA reads TGCAGCGTTGGGAAAAGGCTGGCGGACACTGAAGCTTTCTTT. As protein: CSVGKRLADTEAFF.

This chain joins TRBV6-6 and TRBJ1-2, with D unclear. Trimming took 5 bases from V and 8 from J, leaving 15 bases between them. The CDR3 covers 13 residues. Germline CDR1 reads MNHNY; CDR2 reads SVGAGI (reference sequence). CDR3 in DNA: TGTGCCAGCAGTCTATCGGAGGCCGGAGGCTACACCTTC. Translated: CASSLSEAGGYTF.

This clone was seen a few times. The rearrangement uses TRBV27 and TRBJ1-1; weak D call: TRBD1 (5 bases). The CDR3 runs 13 residues. Trimming left V 2 bases short and J 6 bases short, with 10 bases between. Germline V gene lookup returns CDR1 MNHEY and CDR2 SMNVEV (reference sequence). This CDR3 is CASSLQGLAEAFF. The CDR3 DNA sequence: TGTGCCAGCAGTTTACAGGGTCTCGCTGAAGCTTTCTTT.

The gene calls are TRBV2 and TRBJ2-7, with 7 bases that match TRBD1. Germline CDR1 is SNHLY and CDR2 is FYNNEI. The junction had 0 bases not matched to a gene; V was cut back by 1 base and J by 9 bases. This CDR3 region has 11 residues. The CDR3 is CASSEGTGQYF. Written as DNA, the CDR3 is TGTGCCAGCAGTGAAGGGACAGGGCAGTACTTC. The whole variable domain, filled in from reference TRBV2 and TRBJ2-7, reads EPEVTQTPSHQVTQMGQEVILRCVPISNHLYFYWYRQILGQKVEFLVSFYNNEISEKSEIFDDQFSVERPDGSNFTLKIRSTKLEDSAMYFCASSEGTGQYFGPGTRLTVT.